The rows below give T cell receptor beta chains drawn from one sample of a study of shared clonotypes between healthy human individuals. Profiled with immunoSEQ multiplex PCR; TCRdb holds only in-frame clones, not every one. This table holds approximately 2,200,000 clones, about 92% found once. The specimen sequenced was naive CD8+ T cells from PBMCs. All receptors come from a man between 18 and 29 years old in good health. Some clones in this sample may be carry-over from other donors' samples. The CDR3 runs from the conserved cysteine through the conserved F or W. The D gene is left open where the match is weak. Size values are once, few and many counts, or a class for expanded clones, and some rows have none.

d_call	cdr3_length	v_call	clone_size	j_call	cdr3_nt	cdr3_aa
-	13	TRBV27	-	TRBJ2-7	TGTGCCAGCAGTTTCAGAGCCTCGGCCGAGCAGTACTTC	CASSFRASAEQYF
TRBD1	13	TRBV19	once	TRBJ2-7	TGTGCCACCTCCGGGACAGGGCCCTACGAGCAGTACTTC	CATSGTGPYEQYF
-	16	TRBV5-6	-	TRBJ2-3	TGTGCCAGCAGCCCACGGTGGGAGAGGGTCACAGATACGCAGTATTTT	CASSPRWERVTDTQYF
-	16	TRBV9	once	TRBJ1-1	TGTGCCAGCAGCGATGGGACGGCGCCCATGAACACTGAAGCTTTCTTT	CASSDGTAPMNTEAFF
TRBD2	14	TRBV5-4	-	TRBJ2-7	TGTGCCAGCAGCTTGGGACTAGCGGACTACGAGCAGTACTTC	CASSLGLADYEQYF
-	14	TRBV27	once	TRBJ2-7	TGTGCCAGCAGTTTTGGGCAGGGTCCCTACGAGCAGTACTTC	CASSFGQGPYEQYF
-	13	TRBV5-4	-	TRBJ2-1	TGTGCCAGCAGCTTGGGGGGGTGGAATGAGCAGTTCTTC	CASSLGGWNEQFF
TRBD1	15	TRBV10-3	few	TRBJ1-1	TGTGCCATCAGTAACTCCGGGACAGTGAACACTGAAGCTTTCTTT	CAISNSGTVNTEAFF
-	14	TRBV7-9	-	TRBJ2-1	TGTGCCAGCGACGTGGGGGTGAGCTACAATGAGCAGTTCTTC	CASDVGVSYNEQFF
TRBD2	16	TRBV12-5	-	TRBJ2-7	TGTGCTAGTGGTTTGGATACTAGCGGGAGCGCCTACGAGCAGTACTTC	CASGLDTSGSAYEQYF
-	14	TRBV15	-	TRBJ2-3	TGTGCCACCAGCAGAAGATCGGCCACAGATACGCAGTATTTT	CATSRRSATDTQYF
TRBD2	18	TRBV7-6	-	TRBJ2-2	TGTGCCAGCAGCTCGGGACTAGCGGGAGGGCCGAACACCGGGGAGCTGTTTTTT	CASSSGLAGGPNTGELFF
-	13	TRBV15	-	TRBJ2-7	TGTGCCACCAGCAGAGCTTACCAGAGCGAGCAGTACTTC	CATSRAYQSEQYF
TRBD2	17	TRBV5-1	-	TRBJ2-3	TGCGCCAGCAGCTCTTCCGGGACTAGCGGGAGCACAGATACGCAGTATTTT	CASSSSGTSGSTDTQYF
TRBD1	15	TRBV27	-	TRBJ2-1	TGTGCCAGCAGTTTACAGAGCGGACAGGGGGCCGGGCAGTTCTTC	CASSLQSGQGAGQFF
-	14	TRBV28	-	TRBJ2-1	TGTGCCAGCAGTTTGGAGAACAGCTACAATGAGCAGTTCTTC	CASSLENSYNEQFF
-	16	TRBV27	-	TRBJ1-5	TGTGCCAGCAGATCATCGCCCGGGTCCAGCAATCAGCCCCAGCATTTT	CASRSSPGSSNQPQHF
-	14	TRBV10-2	-	TRBJ1-1	TGCGCCAGCAGTGACGCTCCCTCGGGCACTGAAGCTTTCTTT	CASSDAPSGTEAFF
-	13	TRBV30	-	TRBJ1-2	TGTGCCTGGAGTCTATCAGGGACCTATGGCTACACCTTC	CAWSLSGTYGYTF
-	14	TRBV5-4	-	TRBJ1-2	TGTGCCAGCAGCTTGGGAGACGATAACTATGGCTACACCTTC	CASSLGDDNYGYTF
TRBD1	16	TRBV5-1	-	TRBJ2-5	TGCGCCAGCAGCTCAAGGACAGGGGAACAAGAAGAGACCCAGTACTTC	CASSSRTGEQEETQYF
TRBD1	16	TRBV27	once	TRBJ2-1	TGTGCCAGCAGCTTTTCCCAGGGGGCATACTACAATGAGCAGTTCTTC	CASSFSQGAYYNEQFF
TRBD1	15	TRBV10-3	-	TRBJ1-1	TGTGCCATCAGTGAGCAGGGGGCGGGAGGCACTGAAGCTTTCTTT	CAISEQGAGGTEAFF
-	12	TRBV7-9	-	TRBJ2-1	TGTGCCAGCAGCTTAGGAATCAATGAGCAGTTCTTC	CASSLGINEQFF
-	11	TRBV28	few	TRBJ1-5	TGTGCCAGCCGACACAATCAGCCCCAGCATTTT	CASRHNQPQHF
-	15	TRBV15	-	TRBJ2-4	TGTGCCACCAGCAGAGATATGGGGGCCAAAAACATTCAGTACTTC	CATSRDMGAKNIQYF
TRBD1	16	TRBV28	-	TRBJ1-5	TGTGCCAGCACGAACCTCCGGGGACAGCTCAATCAGCCCCAGCATTTT	CASTNLRGQLNQPQHF
-	13	TRBV27	-	TRBJ2-7	TGTGCCAGCAGCCCGGGGGCAACCTACGAGCAGTACTTC	CASSPGATYEQYF
TRBD2	18	TRBV27	once	TRBJ2-7	TGTGCCAGCGAGGGACTAGCGGATAGAAAAGGCGGTATCTACGAGCAGTACTTC	CASEGLADRKGGIYEQYF
TRBD1	19	TRBV9	-	TRBJ1-3	TGTGCCAGCAGCGTAGAGTTCGGGACAGGGGTCCCCTCTGGAAACACCATATATTTT	CASSVEFGTGVPSGNTIYF
-	15	TRBV7-2	-	TRBJ1-1	TGTGCCAGCAGCTTAAAGGGAACAATGAACACTGAAGCTTTCTTT	CASSLKGTMNTEAFF
TRBD1	15	TRBV25-1	-	TRBJ2-4	TGTGCCAGCAGTGAACTGACAGGGGCCAAAAACATTCAGTACTTC	CASSELTGAKNIQYF
TRBD1	14	TRBV27	-	TRBJ1-1	TGTGCCAGCAGGGACAGGGGGATGAGCACTGAAGCTTTCTTT	CASRDRGMSTEAFF
-	13	TRBV15	-	TRBJ1-1	TGTGCCACCAGCAGATCGGAAAGGTCTGAAGCTTTCTTT	CATSRSERSEAFF
-	18	TRBV27	-	TRBJ2-6	TGTGCCAGCAGCCAGTCGAGGGACTTCCCCTCTGGGGCCAACGTCCTGACTTTC	CASSQSRDFPSGANVLTF
TRBD2	16	TRBV4-3	-	TRBJ2-7	TGCGCCAGCAGCCAAGGGCCTAGCGGGATCTCCTACGAGCAGTACTTC	CASSQGPSGISYEQYF
-	16	TRBV5-6	-	TRBJ1-1	TGTGCCAGCAGCTCTCCATGGAAATTATTGGGCACTGAAGCTTTCTTT	CASSSPWKLLGTEAFF
-	13	TRBV9	-	TRBJ1-1	TGTGCCAGCAGCGTAGGGTCGGGAACTGAAGCTTTCTTT	CASSVGSGTEAFF
TRBD2	15	TRBV19	-	TRBJ2-5	TGTGCCAGTAGTCTACGGACTAGCGGCCAAGAGACCCAGTACTTC	CASSLRTSGQETQYF
-	14	TRBV14	-	TRBJ1-5	TGTGCCAGCAGCCCCGGGGCCGGAGGGCAGCCCCAGCATTTT	CASSPGAGGQPQHF
-	13	TRBV28	-	TRBJ2-5	TGTGCCAGCAGTTTGGCTGCCGAAGAGACCCAGTACTTC	CASSLAAEETQYF
-	15	TRBV28	-	TRBJ1-3	TGTGCCAGCAGTCCGCCTTGGGGCTCTGGAAACACCATATATTTT	CASSPPWGSGNTIYF
TRBD1	16	TRBV7-9	-	TRBJ2-3	TGTGCCAGCAGCTTAAACAGGGGTTGGATTACAGATACGCAGTATTTT	CASSLNRGWITDTQYF
-	14	TRBV5-5	-	TRBJ1-3	TGTGCCAGCAGCGGCTGGGGCTCTGGAAACACCATATATTTT	CASSGWGSGNTIYF
-	15	TRBV9	-	TRBJ2-3	TGTGCCAGCAGCGTGGGTGGTCCGGGGGTAGATACGCAGTATTTT	CASSVGGPGVDTQYF
-	13	TRBV7-3	-	TRBJ2-4	TGTGCCAGCAGCTTAAGCGCTATGGACATTCAGTACTTC	CASSLSAMDIQYF
-	14	TRBV7-3	-	TRBJ1-2	TGTGCCAGCAGCTCTCCTGGGGGATTAGAAGGCTACACCTTC	CASSSPGGLEGYTF
-	15	TRBV5-5	-	TRBJ2-7	TGTGCCAGCAGCTTTGGGAACAGGGCTCGAAGCGAGCAGTACTTC	CASSFGNRARSEQYF
TRBD2	17	TRBV9	once	TRBJ2-1	TGTGCCAGCAGCGTAGTAACGACTAGCGGGAGGATCGATGAGCAGTTCTTC	CASSVVTTSGRIDEQFF
-	17	TRBV7-9	-	TRBJ1-4	TGTGCCAGCAGCTTAGTGGGGCCCGGGACGGACGATGAAAAACTGTTTTTT	CASSLVGPGTDDEKLFF
-	9	TRBV21-1	-	TRBJ1-1	TGTGCCAGCCCCCCCTCGGCTTTCTTT	CASPPSAFF
-	14	TRBV19	-	TRBJ2-7	TGTGCCAGTAGTCCGGAACGGGGTTTCCACGAGCAGTACTTC	CASSPERGFHEQYF
TRBD2	14	TRBV27	-	TRBJ2-3	TGTGCCAGCGGAAAGCGGGAGACGACCGGTACGCAGTATTTT	CASGKRETTGTQYF
TRBD1	14	TRBV27	-	TRBJ2-1	TGTGCCAGCAGTTATACTCGACAGGGCAATGAGCAGTTCTTC	CASSYTRQGNEQFF
-	14	TRBV2	-	TRBJ2-2	TGTGCCAGCAGAGGGGGGGCGAACACCGGGGAGCTGTTTTTT	CASRGGANTGELFF
TRBD2	17	TRBV10-3	-	TRBJ2-7	TGTGCCGTTTCCGGGACAGGACCTAGCGGGAGGGTGGGCGAGCAGTACTTC	CAVSGTGPSGRVGEQYF
-	15	TRBV19	-	TRBJ2-1	TGTGCCAGCCTTGGGGTAACAGGGACCTACAATGAGCAGTTCTTC	CASLGVTGTYNEQFF
-	13	TRBV27	once	TRBJ2-7	TGTGCCAGCAGTACCCCCCCCGTCTACGAGCAGTACTTC	CASSTPPVYEQYF
-	15	TRBV10-3	once	TRBJ2-2	TGTGCCATCAGTGAGGCAGGAGCGAACACCGGGGAGCTGTTTTTT	CAISEAGANTGELFF